This entry is about one T cell receptor (beta chain). The antigen is not known. These data come from a study of T cell responses to AZD1222 COVID-19 vaccine. Broader study findings: Spike-wide vaccine-associated CD4 TCRs dominated at 160-218 and 743-854. Females outnumbered males among donors, who were mostly white British; clonal diversity was possibly underestimated.

The CDR3 contains 15 residues. CDR1 and CDR2 from the germline V gene are MNHEY and SMNVEV (reference sequence). The V gene end was trimmed by 3 bases and the J gene end by 4 bases; junction bases not matched to a gene: 8. This table comes from immunoSEQ multiplex PCR, and its TCRdb copy is limited to in-frame clones, with some not included. The sample contains approximately 100,000 clones, roughly nine tenths of which appear only once. The receptor was isolated from an adult in good health. This chain links TRBV27 with TRBJ1-2, with 7 nucleotides matching TRBD1. This specimen was peripheral blood, taken on day 0 of AZD1222 vaccination. DNA of the CDR3: TGTGCCAGCAGTTTGGGCAGGGGGGGTATCTATGGCTACACCTTC. This encodes CASSLGRGGIYGYTF.